One and the same sample provided the 10 T cell receptor beta chains below, sequenced in a study of CD8 T cells in ankylosing spondylitis. A single record per CDR3 protein comes from TCRdb applying MiXCR to the 5' RACE reads. The sample lists more than 200,000 distinct CDR3 sequences; around 25% were seen once. The material sequenced was blood, either unsorted or a sorted T cell fraction (not recorded which). Source of these receptors: a male donor with ankylosing spondylitis or in good health (not recorded which).

This clonotype turned up a few times. CDR3 nucleotides: TGCAGCGTTGAACCCGGGACAGGGGGCCGGTCAGATACGCAGTATTTT. Amino acid sequence: CSVEPGTGGRSDTQYF. The chain recombines TRBV29-1 with TRBJ2-3; 12 nucleotides line up with TRBD1. CDR3 length equals 16 residues. Unmatched junction bases numbered 7, after V lost 2 bases and J lost 4 bases. Germline V gene lookup returns CDR1 SQVTM and CDR2 ANQGSEA.

This clonotype has ten or more counts. The V call is TRBV12-3 or TRBV12-4, the J call TRBJ2-1; TRBD2 might be the D (6 bases). V lost 6 bases and J lost 6, with 18 bases in between. This CDR3 is built from 15 residues. CDR3 sequence: CASSLRSGLGNEQFF. For the CDR3, the DNA is TGTGCCAGCAGCCTTCGGAGCGGGCTTGGCAATGAGCAGTTCTTC.

This clonotype was detected a few times. The V gene is TRBV6-5, the J gene TRBJ2-5; 7 bases are shared with TRBD2. Germline V CDR1 and CDR2: MNHEY, SVGAGI. The J segment lost 3 bases and the V segment lost 3 bases, leaving 4 bases of the junction unmatched. The CDR3 loop spans 14 amino acids. CDR3 DNA sequence: TGTGCCAGCAGTTATTCCCTAGCGGAAGAGACCCAGTACTTC. Amino acids: CASSYSLAEETQYF.

The chain joins TRBV7-6 to TRBJ2-3; tentatively, D is TRBD1 or TRBD2 (5 bases each). The V end was cut by 3 bases, the J end by 1 base, with 11 bases between. The CDR3 runs to 15 residues. Germline V gene data show CDR1 as SGHVS and CDR2 as FNYEAQ. The CDR3: CASSFGGAGTDTQYF. The CDR3 nucleotides read TGTGCCAGCAGCTTTGGGGGAGCGGGCACAGATACGCAGTATTTT.

This clonotype turned up a few times. This chain links TRBV20-1 with TRBJ2-3; 7 bases are shared with TRBD1. V was pared by 1 base and J by 5 bases, with 0 bases of the junction left unmatched. Germline CDR1 and CDR2: DFQATT and SNEGSKA (reference sequence). The CDR3 length is 12 residues. CDR3 residues: CSARGDRDTQYF. Written as DNA, the CDR3 is TGCAGTGCTAGAGGGGACAGAGATACGCAGTATTTT.

The CDR3 reads CSASWTSGGRTYEQYF. The CDR3 DNA is TGCAGTGCTAGCTGGACTAGCGGGGGGCGAACCTACGAGCAGTACTTC. This chain uses TRBV20-1 with TRBJ2-7; 14 bases match TRBD2. Germline V gives CDR1 DFQATT, CDR2 SNEGSKA (reference sequence). This CDR3 region has 16 residues. J gave up 2 bases and V 3 bases, and 6 bases lay outside the gene matches.

This clonotype was seen ten or more times. The chain couples TRBV20-1 to TRBJ1-4; D possibly corresponds to TRBD1 (6 bases). This CDR3 has 15 amino acids. The germline gives CDR1 DFQATT, CDR2 SNEGSKA (reference sequence). Trimming took 0 bases from V and 3 from J, leaving 11 bases between them. The DNA of the CDR3 is TGCAGTGCTAGAGATCGGACAGTTGCTAATGAAAAACTGTTTTTT. It specifies CSARDRTVANEKLFF.

The CDR3 DNA follows: TGCAGCGTTGGTAGCCAAGAGACCCAGTACTTC. This translates into CSVGSQETQYF. This chain joins TRBV29-1 and TRBJ2-5; no reliable D call. The germline CDR1 and CDR2 sequences are SQVTM and ANQGSEA. This CDR3 spans 11 amino acids. Trimming removed 4 bases from V and 1 base from J, with 4 bases in between. Full variable domain (remainder filled in from reference TRBV29-1 and TRBJ2-5): SAVISQKPSRDICQRGTSLTIQCQVDSQVTMMFWYRQQPGQSLTLIATANQGSEATYESGFVIDKFPISRPNLTFSTLTVSNMSPEDSSIYLCSVGSQETQYFGPGTRLLVL.

This clonotype came up a few times. The chain uses TRBV7-9 and TRBJ1-3, with 8 bases that match TRBD1. Germline CDR1 reads SEHNR; CDR2 reads FQNEAQ (reference sequence). The CDR3 runs to 17 residues. V was clipped by 1 base and J by 3 bases; unmatched bases: 8. The CDR3 sequence: CASSLGTGKKFGNTIYF. The DNA of the CDR3 is TGTGCCAGCAGCTTAGGGACAGGGAAGAAGTTTGGAAACACCATATATTTT.

The J gene is TRBJ2-1, the V gene TRBV20-1; possibly TRBD2 for D (6 bases). Germline V lookup: CDR1 DFQATT, CDR2 SNEGSKA (reference sequence). Trimming removed 1 base at V and 3 bases at J, with 13 bases between. This CDR3 spans 15 amino acids. CDR3 sequence (DNA): TGCAGTGCTAGAGGACGGGCGGGGAACTACAATGAGCAGTTCTTC. The encoded protein is CSARGRAGNYNEQFF.